One T cell receptor (beta chain) is described in this entry. The antigen is not known. This sample stems from a study of graft-versus-host responses after intestinal transplantation. About the research overall: Grafts that recipients had were multivisceral, liver-intestinal, or isolated intestinal transplants. Recipients were all induced with anti-thymocyte globulin, then given tacrolimus and steroids for 3 to 4 years.

Some clones are missing from TCRdb's copy, which holds only in-frame ones; the method was immunoSEQ multiplex PCR. The table has 85,000 to 100,000 clones, around 90% seen once. CDR3 length equals 11 residues. V lost 4 bases and J 4 bases, leaving 4 bases between the germline ends. Germline CDR1 is MNHEY and CDR2 is SVGAGI. Regarding the study as a whole: The highest levels of circulating GvH clones went along with early declines in HvG clones after transplant. GvH clonotypes were identified within recipient marrow, with a subset emerging first in ileum or blood.

This sequence was found in a human donor who was the organ donor for an intestinal transplant. The V and J genes are TRBV6-5 and TRBJ1-2; D is uncertain. This material consisted of unstimulated CD4+ T cells sorted from spleen or lymph node cells, taken before transplant. The CDR3 region has the DNA TGTGCCAGCAGTTCCGGCTATGGCTACACCTTC. Its translation is CASSSGYGYTF.